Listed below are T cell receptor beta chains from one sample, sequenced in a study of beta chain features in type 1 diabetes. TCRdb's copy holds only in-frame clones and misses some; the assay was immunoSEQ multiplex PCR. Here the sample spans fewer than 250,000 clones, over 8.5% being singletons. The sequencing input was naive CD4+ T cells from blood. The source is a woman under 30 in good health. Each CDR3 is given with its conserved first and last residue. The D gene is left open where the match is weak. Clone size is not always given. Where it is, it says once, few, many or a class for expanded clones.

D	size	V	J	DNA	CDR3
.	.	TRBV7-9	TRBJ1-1	TGTGCCAGCAGCTTCCCCGGGGGTGGCACTGAAGCTTTCTTT	CASSFPGGGTEAFF
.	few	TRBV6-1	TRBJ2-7	TGTGCCAGCATCCCCTTGACGAGGTACGAGCAGTACTTC	CASIPLTRYEQYF
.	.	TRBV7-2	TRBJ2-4	TGTGCCAGCAGGGCGGGAGGAGGGGGCATGGACATTCAGTACTTC	CASRAGGGGMDIQYF
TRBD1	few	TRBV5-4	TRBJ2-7	TGTGCCAGCAGCCGGGGACAGGGGCCCTACGAGCAGTACTTC	CASSRGQGPYEQYF
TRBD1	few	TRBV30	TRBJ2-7	TGTGCCTGGATTGACCGGGACAGGGGCACCCCCTACGAGCAGTACTTC	CAWIDRDRGTPYEQYF
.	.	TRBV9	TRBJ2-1	TGTGCCAGCAGCGTAGAACAGCTTTTCGATGAGCAGTTCTTC	CASSVEQLFDEQFF
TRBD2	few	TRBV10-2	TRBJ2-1	TGCGCCAGCAGTGAGCGGAGCGGGACGCAGTACAATGAGCAGTTCTTC	CASSERSGTQYNEQFF
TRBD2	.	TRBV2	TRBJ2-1	TGTGCCAGCAACCCGAGCGGGAATTACAATGAGCAGTTCTTC	CASNPSGNYNEQFF
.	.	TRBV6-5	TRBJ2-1	TGTGCCAGCAGCCGCGGGGGCTGGGCTGAGCAGTTCTTC	CASSRGGWAEQFF
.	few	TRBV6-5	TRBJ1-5	TGTGCCAGCAGTACGGGGAATCAGCCCCAGCATTTT	CASSTGNQPQHF
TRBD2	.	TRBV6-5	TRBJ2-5	TGTGCCAGCAGACCCACCGGGACTAAGAGAGGCCAGTACTTC	CASRPTGTKRGQYF
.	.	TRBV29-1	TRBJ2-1	TGCAGCGTTGGAGCCTTTCGGAATGAGCAGTTCTTC	CSVGAFRNEQFF
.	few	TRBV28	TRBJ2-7	TGTGCCAGCATTTCCCGAGTGACAGACTACGAGCAGTACTTC	CASISRVTDYEQYF
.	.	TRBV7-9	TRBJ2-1	TGTGCCAGCAGCTTGGGGACTTCATACAATGAGCAGTTCTTC	CASSLGTSYNEQFF
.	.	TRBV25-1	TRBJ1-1	TGTGCCAGCAGTGACTGGGGAAGGGGTCACACTGAAGCTTTCTTT	CASSDWGRGHTEAFF
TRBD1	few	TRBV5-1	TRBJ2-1	TGCGCCAGCAGCCGAAGTGGACAGGGAGCGAACAATGAGCAGTTCTTC	CASSRSGQGANNEQFF
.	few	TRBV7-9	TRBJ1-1	TGTGCCAGCAGCTTCGTAGCGTCCGGTGAAGCTTTCTTT	CASSFVASGEAFF
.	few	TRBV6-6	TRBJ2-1	TGTGCCAGCACCCTAATGGGGAGGCAGCAGTTCTTC	CASTLMGRQQFF
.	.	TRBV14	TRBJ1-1	TGTGCCAGCAGCCAAGATAGAGGACTCGAAGCTTTCTTT	CASSQDRGLEAFF
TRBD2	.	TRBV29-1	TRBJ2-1	TGCAGCGTCCGGACTAGCGGGTTGGACGGCTACAATGAGCAGTTCTTC	CSVRTSGLDGYNEQFF
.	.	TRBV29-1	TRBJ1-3	TGCAGCGCTATGACACTTAGCTCTGGAAACACCATATATTTT	CSAMTLSSGNTIYF
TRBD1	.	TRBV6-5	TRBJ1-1	TGTGCCAGCAGAAGGGGACAGGGGGTCACTGAAGCTTTCTTT	CASRRGQGVTEAFF
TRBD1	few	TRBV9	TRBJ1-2	TGTGCCAGCAGCGTTGGACAGGGGACAATTGGCTACACCTTC	CASSVGQGTIGYTF
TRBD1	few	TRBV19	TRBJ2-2	TGTGCCAGTAGTATGGGGAACAGGGGTCTTTTGACCGGGGAGCTGTTTTTT	CASSMGNRGLLTGELFF
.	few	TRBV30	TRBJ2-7	TGTGCCTGGAGGGGGGCATACCCTATGTCCCACGAGCAGTACTTC	CAWRGAYPMSHEQYF
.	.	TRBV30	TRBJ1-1	TGTGCCTGGATTCAGGGTGAAGCTTTCTTT	CAWIQGEAFF
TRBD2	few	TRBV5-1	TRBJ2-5	TGCGCCAGCAGCTTGGAAAGGCTAGCGGGGGGGCACCAAGAGACCCAGTACTTC	CASSLERLAGGHQETQYF
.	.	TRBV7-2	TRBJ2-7	TGTGCCAGCAAGCCCGGGGGTCGAGAGCAGTACTTC	CASKPGGREQYF
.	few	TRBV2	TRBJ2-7	TGTGCCAGCAGTCTACAGGGCTACGAGCAGTACTTC	CASSLQGYEQYF
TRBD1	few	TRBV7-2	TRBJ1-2	TGTGCCAGCAGCTTAACGGGACAGGGGCTCGGCGGCTACACCTTC	CASSLTGQGLGGYTF
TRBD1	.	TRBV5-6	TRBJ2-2	TGTGCCAGCAGCCCTTTGGACAGGTCGAACACCGGGGAGCTGTTTTTT	CASSPLDRSNTGELFF
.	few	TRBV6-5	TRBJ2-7	TGTGCCAGCAGCGGGGGTTTCTACGAGCAGTACTTC	CASSGGFYEQYF
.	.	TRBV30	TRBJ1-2	TGTGCCTGGAGTGGAACGCTGGGGCAAAGTAACTATGGCTACACCTTC	CAWSGTLGQSNYGYTF
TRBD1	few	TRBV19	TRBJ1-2	TGTGCCAGCGACAGGGGATTGGGCTATGGCTACACCTTC	CASDRGLGYGYTF
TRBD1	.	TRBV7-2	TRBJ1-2	TGTGCCAGCAGCTCCGCCGCGGGGCAGGGGGGTAACTATGGCTACACCTTC	CASSSAAGQGGNYGYTF
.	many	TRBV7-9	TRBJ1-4	TGTGCCAGCAGCTTGGCGAGCGGGATCGAAAAACTGTTTTTT	CASSLASGIEKLFF
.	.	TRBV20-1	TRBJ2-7	TGCAGTGCTAGGGGGGGCTACGAGCAGTACTTC	CSARGGYEQYF
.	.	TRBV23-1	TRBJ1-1	TGCGCCAGCAGTCAACCTCAGGGGAGTCGCACTGAAGCTTTCTTT	CASSQPQGSRTEAFF
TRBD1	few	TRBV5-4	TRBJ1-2	TGTGCCAGCAGCAAACCTCAGGGGGCCCCGAGAGGCTACACCTTC	CASSKPQGAPRGYTF
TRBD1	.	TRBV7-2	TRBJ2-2	TGTGCCAGCAGCCGCGCCCCAGGGACAGGCTACACCGGGGAGCTGTTTTTT	CASSRAPGTGYTGELFF
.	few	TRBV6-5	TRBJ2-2	TGTGCCAGCAGTTACTTTAGACTCACCGGGGAGCTGTTTTTT	CASSYFRLTGELFF
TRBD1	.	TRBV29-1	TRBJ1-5	TGCAGCGTTGATGGGGAGGACAGGGGGCGCGTGCAGCCCCAGCATTTT	CSVDGEDRGRVQPQHF